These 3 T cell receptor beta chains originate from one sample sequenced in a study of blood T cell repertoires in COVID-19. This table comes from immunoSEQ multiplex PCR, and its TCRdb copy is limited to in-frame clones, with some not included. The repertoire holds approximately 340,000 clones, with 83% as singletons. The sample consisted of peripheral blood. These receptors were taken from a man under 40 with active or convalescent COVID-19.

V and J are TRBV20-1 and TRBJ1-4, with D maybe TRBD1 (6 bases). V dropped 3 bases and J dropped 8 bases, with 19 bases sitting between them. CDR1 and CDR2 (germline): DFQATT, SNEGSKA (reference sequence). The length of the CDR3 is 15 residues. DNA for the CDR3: TGCAGTGCTAGTTCCCCCCAAGGGGGTAAGGAAAAACTGTTTTTT. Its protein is CSASSPQGGKEKLFF.

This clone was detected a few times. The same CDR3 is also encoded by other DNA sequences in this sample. CDR3 coding DNA: TGTGCCAGTAGTCCTGGGCAGGGCAGGTCCACAGATACGCAGTATTTT. This sequence encodes CASSPGQGRSTDTQYF. The V and J genes are TRBV19 and TRBJ2-3; tentative D call: TRBD1 (5 bases). The CDR3 extends over 16 amino acids. Trimming removed 5 bases at V and 2 bases at J, with 17 bases between. Germline CDR1 is LNHDA and CDR2 is SQIVND (reference sequence). The complete variable domain, with remaining parts taken from reference TRBV19 and TRBJ2-3, reads DGGITQSPKYLFRKEGQNVTLSCEQNLNHDAMYWYRQDPGQGLRLIYYSQIVNDFQKGDIAEGYSVSREKKESFPLTVTSAQKNPTAFYLCASSPGQGRSTDTQYFGPGTRLTVL.

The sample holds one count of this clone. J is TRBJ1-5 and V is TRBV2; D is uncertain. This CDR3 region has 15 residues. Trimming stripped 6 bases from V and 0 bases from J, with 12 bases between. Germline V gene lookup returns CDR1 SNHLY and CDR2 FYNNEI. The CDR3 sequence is CASRGRTDSNQPQHF. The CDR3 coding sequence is TGTGCCAGCAGGGGGAGGACGGATAGCAATCAGCCCCAGCATTTT.